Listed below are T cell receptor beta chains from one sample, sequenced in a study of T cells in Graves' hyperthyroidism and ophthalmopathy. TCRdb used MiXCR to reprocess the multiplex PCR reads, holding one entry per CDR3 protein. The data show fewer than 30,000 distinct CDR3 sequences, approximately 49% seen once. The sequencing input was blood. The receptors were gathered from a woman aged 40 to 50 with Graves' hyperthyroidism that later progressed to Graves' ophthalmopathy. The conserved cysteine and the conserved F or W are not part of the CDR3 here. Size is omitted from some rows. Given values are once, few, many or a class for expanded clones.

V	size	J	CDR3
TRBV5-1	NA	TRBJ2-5	ASSSGQGRETQY
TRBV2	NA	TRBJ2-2	ASSGTSGSKGELF
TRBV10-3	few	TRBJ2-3	AITKTSGRTDTQY
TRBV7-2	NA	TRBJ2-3	ASSLGVVPADTQY
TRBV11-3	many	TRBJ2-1	ASSLRWNEQF
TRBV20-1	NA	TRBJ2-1	SASAHGYSSGSSYNEQF
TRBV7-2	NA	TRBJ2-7	ASSSRLAGGGPYEQY
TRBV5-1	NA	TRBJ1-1	ASSAIEGTEAS
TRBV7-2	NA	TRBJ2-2	ASSQDVTETMNTGELF
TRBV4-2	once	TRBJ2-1	ASSQGGTSSSCNEQF
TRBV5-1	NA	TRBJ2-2	ASSSTGGPGELF
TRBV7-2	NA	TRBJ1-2	ASSLGPVSGNT
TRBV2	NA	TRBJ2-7	ASSEGDRRSYEQY
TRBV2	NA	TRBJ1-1	ASSRQGKNTEAF
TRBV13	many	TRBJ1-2	ASSLHRGHGYT
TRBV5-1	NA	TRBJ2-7	ASYGTGSYEQY
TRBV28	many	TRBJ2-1	ASRSAGDGYEQF
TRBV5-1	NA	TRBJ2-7	ASQSGGETYEQY
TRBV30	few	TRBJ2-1	AWSTGGGAHNEQF
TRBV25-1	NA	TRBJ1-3	ASSDMPSSGNTIY
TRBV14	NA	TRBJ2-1	ASSQDWVGSYNEQF
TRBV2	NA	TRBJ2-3	ASSKGLAGTDTQY
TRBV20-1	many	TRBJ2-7	SATPGQGALGEQY
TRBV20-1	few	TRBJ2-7	SAGTSEYEQY
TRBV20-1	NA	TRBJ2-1	SAKSSSGVAYNEQF
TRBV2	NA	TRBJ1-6	ATGSGPNNSPLH
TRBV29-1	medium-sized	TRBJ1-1	SGGQTLGTEAF
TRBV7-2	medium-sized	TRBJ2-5	ASSRWTSGRNQETQY
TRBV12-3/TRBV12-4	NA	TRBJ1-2	ASSYRGNYGYT
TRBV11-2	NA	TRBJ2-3	ASSLGTSGTDTQY
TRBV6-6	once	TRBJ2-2	ATRDILNTGELF
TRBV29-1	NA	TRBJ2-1	SVVLADYNEQF
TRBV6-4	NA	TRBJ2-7	ASSGLAGIREQY
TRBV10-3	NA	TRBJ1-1	AISPNRGTEAF
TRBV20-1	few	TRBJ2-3	SAVRTSGSGTQY
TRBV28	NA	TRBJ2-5	ASSWDRQETQY
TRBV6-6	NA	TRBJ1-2	ASLDHGNYGYT
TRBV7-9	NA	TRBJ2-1	ASSFLEQF
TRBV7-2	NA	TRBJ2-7	ASRPPGTGGHLEQY
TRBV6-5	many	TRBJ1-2	ASTERGYGYT
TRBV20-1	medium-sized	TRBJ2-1	SASSGNYNEQF
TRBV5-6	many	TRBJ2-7	ASSRRLAGGSEQY
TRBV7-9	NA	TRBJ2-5	ASSPWTAQETQY
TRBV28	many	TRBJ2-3	ASSQNDRTDTQY
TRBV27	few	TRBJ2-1	ASSLGTGTSGRSRF
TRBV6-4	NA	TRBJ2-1	ASSSTLGYNEQF
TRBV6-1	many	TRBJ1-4	ASRSMPPSTNEKLF
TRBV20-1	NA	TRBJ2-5	SASSTSEHKETQY